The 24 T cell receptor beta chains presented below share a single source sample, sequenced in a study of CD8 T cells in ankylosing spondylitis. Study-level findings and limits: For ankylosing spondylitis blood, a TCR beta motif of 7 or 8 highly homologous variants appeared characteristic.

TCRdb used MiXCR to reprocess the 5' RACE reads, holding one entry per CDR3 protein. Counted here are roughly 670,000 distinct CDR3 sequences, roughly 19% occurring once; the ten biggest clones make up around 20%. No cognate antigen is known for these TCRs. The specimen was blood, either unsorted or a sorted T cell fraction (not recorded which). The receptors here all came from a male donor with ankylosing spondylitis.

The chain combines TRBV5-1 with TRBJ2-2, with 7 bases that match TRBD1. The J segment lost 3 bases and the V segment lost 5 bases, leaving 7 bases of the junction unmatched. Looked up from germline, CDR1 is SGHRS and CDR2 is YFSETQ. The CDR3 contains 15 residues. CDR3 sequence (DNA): TGCGCCAGCAGACAGGGGAATGGTCACACCGGGGAGCTGTTTTTT. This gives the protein CASRQGNGHTGELFF.

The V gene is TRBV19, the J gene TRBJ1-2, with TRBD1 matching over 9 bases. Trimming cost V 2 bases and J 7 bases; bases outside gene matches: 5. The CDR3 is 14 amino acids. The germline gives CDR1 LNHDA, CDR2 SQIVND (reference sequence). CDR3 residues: CASSIYGGQGGYTF. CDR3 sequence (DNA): TGTGCCAGTAGTATATACGGGGGACAGGGTGGCTACACCTTC.

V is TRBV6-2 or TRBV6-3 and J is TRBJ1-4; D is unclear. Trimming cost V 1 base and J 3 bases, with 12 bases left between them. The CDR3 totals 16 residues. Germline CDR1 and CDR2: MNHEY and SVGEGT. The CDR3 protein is CASSYYPGGPNEKLFF. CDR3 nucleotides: TGTGCCAGCAGTTACTACCCCGGCGGGCCTAATGAAAAACTGTTTTTT.

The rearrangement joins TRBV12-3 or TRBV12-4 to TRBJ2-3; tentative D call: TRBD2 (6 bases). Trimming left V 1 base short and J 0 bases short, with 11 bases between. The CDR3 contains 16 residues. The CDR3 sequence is CASSLEAGRSTDTQYF. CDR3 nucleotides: TGTGCCAGCAGTTTAGAGGCGGGGAGGAGCACAGATACGCAGTATTTT.

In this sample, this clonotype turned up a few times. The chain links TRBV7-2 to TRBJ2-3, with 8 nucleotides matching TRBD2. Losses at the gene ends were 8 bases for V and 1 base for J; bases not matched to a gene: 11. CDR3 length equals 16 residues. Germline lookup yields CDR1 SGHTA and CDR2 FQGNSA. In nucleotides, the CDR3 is TGTGCCAGCGGGCCGGGGGGGGCGGGGCGCACAGATACGCAGTATTTT. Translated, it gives CASGPGGAGRTDTQYF.

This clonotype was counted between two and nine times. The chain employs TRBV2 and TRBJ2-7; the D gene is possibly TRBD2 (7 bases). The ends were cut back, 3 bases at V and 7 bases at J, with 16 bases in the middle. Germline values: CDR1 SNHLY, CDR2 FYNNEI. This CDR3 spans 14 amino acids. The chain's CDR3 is CASSDSRGPPEQYF. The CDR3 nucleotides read TGTGCCAGCAGTGATTCGCGGGGGCCCCCAGAGCAGTACTTC.

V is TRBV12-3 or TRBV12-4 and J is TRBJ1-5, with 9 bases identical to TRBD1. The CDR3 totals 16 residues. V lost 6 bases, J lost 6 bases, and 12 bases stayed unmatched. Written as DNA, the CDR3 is TGTGCCAGCAGCCCAAGGGGACAGGGAATAGGTCAGCCCCAGCATTTT. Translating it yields CASSPRGQGIGQPQHF.

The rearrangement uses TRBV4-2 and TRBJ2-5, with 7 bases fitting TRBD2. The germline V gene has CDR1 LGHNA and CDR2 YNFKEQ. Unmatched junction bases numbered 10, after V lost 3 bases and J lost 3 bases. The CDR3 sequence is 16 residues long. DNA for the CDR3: TGTGCCAGCAGCCATCAGCGGGACTACAACGAAGAGACCCAGTACTTC. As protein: CASSHQRDYNEETQYF.

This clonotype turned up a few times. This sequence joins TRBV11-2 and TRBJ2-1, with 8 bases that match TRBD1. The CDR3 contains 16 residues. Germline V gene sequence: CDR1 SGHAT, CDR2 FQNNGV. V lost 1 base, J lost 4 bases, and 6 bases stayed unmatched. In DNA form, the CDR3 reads TGTGCCAGCAGCTTAGGTTTTCAGGGGGCTTACAATGAGCAGTTCTTC. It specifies CASSLGFQGAYNEQFF.

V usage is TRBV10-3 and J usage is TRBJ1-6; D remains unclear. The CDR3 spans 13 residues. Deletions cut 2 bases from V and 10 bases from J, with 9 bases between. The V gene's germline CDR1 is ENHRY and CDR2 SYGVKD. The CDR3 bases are TGTGCCATCAGTGAGACTCAGAGGTCACCCCTCCACTTT. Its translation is CAISETQRSPLHF.

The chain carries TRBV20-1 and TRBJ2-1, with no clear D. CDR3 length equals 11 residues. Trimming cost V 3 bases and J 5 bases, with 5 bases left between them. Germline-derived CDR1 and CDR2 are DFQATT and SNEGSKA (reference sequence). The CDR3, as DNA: TGCAGTGCTAGTCTAGACAATGAGCAGTTCTTC. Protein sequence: CSASLDNEQFF.

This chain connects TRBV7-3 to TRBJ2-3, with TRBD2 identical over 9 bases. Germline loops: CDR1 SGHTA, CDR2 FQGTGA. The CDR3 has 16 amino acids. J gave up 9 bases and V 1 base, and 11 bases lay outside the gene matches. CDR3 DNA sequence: TGTGCCAGCAGCTTAAATGGGGGACTAGCTCGTGACACGCAGTATTTT. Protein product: CASSLNGGLARDTQYF.

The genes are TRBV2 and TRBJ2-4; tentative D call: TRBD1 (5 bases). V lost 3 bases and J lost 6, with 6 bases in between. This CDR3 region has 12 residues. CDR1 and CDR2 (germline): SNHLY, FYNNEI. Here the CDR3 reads CASSDDRNIQYF. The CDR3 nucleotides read TGTGCCAGCAGTGATGACAGAAACATTCAGTACTTC.

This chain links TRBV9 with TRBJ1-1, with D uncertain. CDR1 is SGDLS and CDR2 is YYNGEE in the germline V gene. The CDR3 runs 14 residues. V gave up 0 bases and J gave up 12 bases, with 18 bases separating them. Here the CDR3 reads CASSVDLDRGRTFF. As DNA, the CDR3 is TGTGCCAGCAGCGTAGATTTGGACCGAGGACGAACTTTCTTT.

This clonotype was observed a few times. The CDR3 here is CASSMGSTGGYTF. The CDR3 DNA reads as TGTGCCAGCAGCATGGGGTCCACGGGTGGCTACACCTTC. This sequence joins TRBV7-9 and TRBJ1-2; D not certain. This CDR3 is built from 13 residues. The V end lost 5 bases, the J end lost 7 bases, and 14 bases lay between the germline ends. Germline V gives CDR1 SEHNR, CDR2 FQNEAQ (reference sequence). The full variable domain, rest sourced from reference TRBV7-9 and TRBJ1-2, is DTGVSQNPRHKITKRGQNVTFRCDPISEHNRLYWYRQTLGQGPEFLTYFQNEAQLEKSRLLSDRFSAERPKGSFSTLEIQRTEQGDSAMYLCASSMGSTGGYTFGSGTRLTVV.

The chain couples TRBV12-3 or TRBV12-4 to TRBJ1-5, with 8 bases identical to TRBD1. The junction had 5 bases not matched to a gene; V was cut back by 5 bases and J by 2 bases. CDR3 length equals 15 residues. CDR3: CASSPTTGGNQPQHF. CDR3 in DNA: TGTGCCAGCAGTCCAACGACAGGGGGCAATCAGCCCCAGCATTTT.

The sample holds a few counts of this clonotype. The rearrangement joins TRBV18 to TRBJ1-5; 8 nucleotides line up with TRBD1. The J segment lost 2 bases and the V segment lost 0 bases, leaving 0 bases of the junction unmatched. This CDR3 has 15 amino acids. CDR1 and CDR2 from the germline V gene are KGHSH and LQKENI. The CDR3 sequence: CASSPPDRGNQPQHF. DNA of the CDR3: TGTGCCAGCTCACCACCGGACAGGGGCAATCAGCCCCAGCATTTT.

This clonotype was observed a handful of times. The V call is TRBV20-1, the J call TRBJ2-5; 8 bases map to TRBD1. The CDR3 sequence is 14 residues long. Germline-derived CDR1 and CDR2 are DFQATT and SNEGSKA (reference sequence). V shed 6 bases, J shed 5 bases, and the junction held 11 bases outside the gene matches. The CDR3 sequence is CSAYGQGGSETQYF. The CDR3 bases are TGCAGTGCGTACGGACAGGGCGGTTCGGAGACCCAGTACTTC.

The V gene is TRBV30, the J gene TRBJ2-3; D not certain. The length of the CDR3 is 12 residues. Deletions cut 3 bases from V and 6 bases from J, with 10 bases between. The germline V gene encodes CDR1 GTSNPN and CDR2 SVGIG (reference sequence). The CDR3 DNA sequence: TGTGCCTGGAGCCCCGTCGGGGATACGCAGTATTTT. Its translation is CAWSPVGDTQYF.

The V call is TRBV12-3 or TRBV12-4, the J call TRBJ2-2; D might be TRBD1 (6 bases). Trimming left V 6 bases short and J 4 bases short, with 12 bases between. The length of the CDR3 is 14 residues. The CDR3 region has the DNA TGTGCCAGCAGGCGACAGGATCTCACCGGGGAGCTGTTTTTT. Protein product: CASRRQDLTGELFF.

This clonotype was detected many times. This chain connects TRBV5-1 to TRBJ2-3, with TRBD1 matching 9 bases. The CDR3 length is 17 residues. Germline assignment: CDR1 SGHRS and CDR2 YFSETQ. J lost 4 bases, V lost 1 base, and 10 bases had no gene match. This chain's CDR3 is CASSLSTPGTGSDTQYF. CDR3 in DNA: TGCGCCAGCAGCTTGTCCACTCCCGGGACAGGGTCAGATACGCAGTATTTT.

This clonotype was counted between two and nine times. CDR3 protein: CASRNARQGRTEAFF. The CDR3 region has the DNA TGTGCCAGCCGAAATGCAAGACAGGGAAGAACTGAAGCTTTCTTT. This rearrangement joins TRBV27 to TRBJ1-1, with 7 bases fitting TRBD1. V lost 8 bases to trimming and J lost 5 bases; unmatched junction nucleotides: 14. Germline loops: CDR1 MNHEY, CDR2 SMNVEV (reference sequence). There are 15 residues in the CDR3.

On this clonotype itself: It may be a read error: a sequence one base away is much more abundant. CDR3 protein: CSVGAGGYGYTF. CDR3 in DNA: TGCAGCGTTGGGGCAGGGGGCTATGGCTACACCTTC. The V call is TRBV29-1, the J call TRBJ1-2; 7 nucleotides line up with TRBD1. CDR3 length: 12 residues. The germline V gene has CDR1 SQVTM and CDR2 ANQGSEA. After removal of 4 bases from V and 4 bases from J, the junction contained 3 bases not matched to a gene.

This CDR3 reads CASSSGSGGNEKLFF. The CDR3 region has the DNA TGCGCCAGCAGCTCCGGGTCGGGGGGAAATGAAAAACTGTTTTTT. The J gene is TRBJ1-4, the V gene TRBV5-1; weak D call: TRBD1 (5 bases). Germline V gene data show CDR1 as SGHRS and CDR2 as YFSETQ. The V end lost 3 bases, the J end lost 5 bases, and 14 bases lay between the germline ends. There are 15 residues in the CDR3.